These T cell receptor beta chains were read from a single sample in a study of OX40 agonist ivuxolimab in advanced cancers. The data were produced by immunoSEQ multiplex PCR, yet TCRdb's version contains in-frame clones alone and is incomplete. The table includes approximately 99,000 clones, 75% to 95% detected once. The source material was CD4+ or CD8+ T cells sorted from blood, sampled in a trial of the OX40 agonist ivuxolimab. The receptor set was obtained from an adult with an advanced solid tumor such as melanoma, head and neck, liver or kidney cancer. The CDR3 runs from the conserved cysteine through the conserved F or W. D genes are given only for firm matches.

>NA|TRBJ1-1|TRBV29-1
CSVQRTENTEAFF
>NA|TRBJ1-1|TRBV7-3
CASSLNGGLATEAFF
>NA|TRBJ2-7|TRBV2
CASSEDRLHEQYF
>TRBD1|TRBJ2-5|TRBV10-3
CATRTVTGGAETQYF
>NA|TRBJ1-1|TRBV19
CASSPARGYTEAFF
>TRBD1|TRBJ1-5|TRBV6-5
CASSGGQVMYQPQHF
>TRBD1|TRBJ1-2|TRBV5-6
CASSKQGARGHGYTF
>NA|TRBJ1-2|TRBV9
CASSNPGRGNYGYTF
>NA|TRBJ1-5|TRBV6-6
CASSYSIGQPQHF
>TRBD2|TRBJ2-1|TRBV14
CASSRVGLADYNEQFF
>NA|TRBJ2-6|TRBV6-4
CASSEWGQLVSHSGANVLTF
>NA|TRBJ2-5|TRBV11-3
CASSLGDRETQYF
>NA|TRBJ2-2|TRBV7-8
CASRRIGSNGELFF
>TRBD1|TRBJ2-1|TRBV14
CASSSGTGTYNEQFF
>TRBD1|TRBJ2-7|TRBV29-1
CSVGDRSSYEQYF
>TRBD2|TRBJ2-7|TRBV6-5
CASSWRLAGAQGEQYF
>NA|TRBJ1-1|TRBV2
CASSESGQGDWAFF
>TRBD1|TRBJ1-1|TRBV30
CAWVTGDGTEAFF
>TRBD2|TRBJ2-1|TRBV11-2
CASSVWVIAGVYNEQFF